These T cell receptor beta chains were read from a single sample in a study of sequential checkpoint blockade in melanoma. Profiling relied on immunoSEQ multiplex PCR, and the TCRdb table lists in-frame clones only, not all of them. Here the sample spans about 18,000 clones, about 25% being singletons. The sample was tumor tissue (inferred from file names), taken from a patient given nivolumab and ipilimumab in sequence. Receptors were obtained from a human donor with melanoma. CDR3s include the opening cysteine and the closing phenylalanine or tryptophan. Each record gives: D gene, J gene, clone size, CDR3 length, V gene, CDR3 DNA, CDR3 protein. A D gene is named only where the DNA matches it firmly. The size of a clone is reported for some rows only, either as once, few or many, or as a class for expanded clones.

.,TRBJ2-3,few,12,TRBV28,TGTGCCAGCAGTTCCCGTTGGGATACGCAGTATTTT,CASSSRWDTQYF
TRBD2,TRBJ2-2,few,16,TRBV11-3,TGTGCCAGCAGCGCGTCTAGCGGAATTAACACCGGGGAGCTGTTTTTT,CASSASSGINTGELFF
TRBD1,TRBJ2-2,.,17,TRBV11-3,TGTGCCAGCAGCTTGGAGCAGGGGGCGACGAACACCGGGGAGCTGTTTTTT,CASSLEQGATNTGELFF
.,TRBJ2-6,.,15,TRBV5-1,TGCGCCAGCAGCTTAAGACCCTCTGGGGCCAACGTCCTGACTTTC,CASSLRPSGANVLTF
.,TRBJ2-2,few,16,TRBV28,TGTGCCAGTTCTACCGACAGCTGGAAGAACACCGGGGAGCTGTTTTTT,CASSTDSWKNTGELFF
.,TRBJ1-5,few,15,TRBV11-3,TGTGCCAGCAGCTTAGAGGGGGGGGTGACCCAGCCCCAGCATTTT,CASSLEGGVTQPQHF
TRBD2,TRBJ2-1,.,16,TRBV11-1,TGTGCCAGCAGCTTCCTGACTAGCGGGAGTGGTGATGAGCAGTTCTTC,CASSFLTSGSGDEQFF
.,TRBJ2-1,.,12,TRBV19,TGTGCCAGTGGAAACATTCGAAATGAGCAGTTCTTC,CASGNIRNEQFF
.,TRBJ2-7,.,17,TRBV27,TGTGCCAGCAGTTACCTGGGGGCTGTACGCGGGCCCTACGAGCAGTACTTC,CASSYLGAVRGPYEQYF
TRBD2,TRBJ2-1,few,15,TRBV6-8,TGTGCCAGCAGCCCGGGACTAGCGACCTACAATGAGCAGTTCTTC,CASSPGLATYNEQFF
.,TRBJ1-5,many,15,TRBV9,TGTGCCAGCAGTTACGGTACGGGGGCGTATCAGCCCCAGCATTTT,CASSYGTGAYQPQHF
.,TRBJ2-3,.,14,TRBV6-8,TGTGCCAGCAGTTACCCAGGGAAGACAGATACGCAGTATTTT,CASSYPGKTDTQYF
TRBD1,TRBJ1-2,many,14,TRBV11-3,TGTGCCAGCAGATCTCGTCGACAGGGCTATGGCTACACCTTC,CASRSRRQGYGYTF
.,TRBJ2-3,.,13,TRBV19,TGTGCCAGTAAAATCTACGGCACAGATACGCAGTATTTT,CASKIYGTDTQYF